This T cell receptor (beta chain) was recovered during a study of beta chain features in type 1 diabetes. Every bit of the isolated RNA underwent reverse transcription, so sequencing read expressed TCRB transcripts. Repertoires were generated with immunoSEQ multiplex PCR, while TCRdb's copy carries only in-frame clones and drops some. In the table there are over 700,000 clones, about a sixth of which are singletons. The V end lost 0 bases, the J end lost 5 bases, and 14 bases lay between the germline ends. There are 16 residues in the CDR3. Germline assignment: CDR1 SGHDN and CDR2 FVKESK. This TCR came from a woman under 30 in good health. The source material was naive CD4+ T cells from blood. This chain uses TRBV14 with TRBJ2-1, with a tentative D call TRBD1 (5 bases). CDR3 amino acids: CASSQDLRAFHNEQFF. CDR3 nucleotides: TGTGCCAGCAGCCAAGACCTCAGGGCTTTCCACAATGAGCAGTTCTTC.